This TCR beta chain was profiled in a study of CD8+ T cells in alopecia areata. Looking at the study overall: Oral tofacitinib (5 to 10 mg twice daily) was administered to treated patients.

This clone was seen a handful of times. It was cDNA, reverse transcribed from extracted RNA, that served as the sequencing template. TCRdb keeps only in-frame clones here, not all; method: immunoSEQ multiplex PCR. Counted here are 100,000 to 150,000 clones, almost 50% occurring once; the ten biggest clones make up 18%. Germline values: CDR1 GTSNPN, CDR2 SVGIG (reference sequence). V was cut by 0 bases and J by 9 bases, with 12 bases left in between. The CDR3 runs 13 residues. The sample here was CD8+ T cells sorted from blood, taken at week 0. The J gene is TRBJ2-1, the V gene TRBV30; the D call may be TRBD1 or TRBD2 (6 bases each). The TCR originated in a human donor with alopecia areata. The CDR3: CAWSVWGAREQFF. CDR3 sequence (DNA): TGTGCCTGGAGTGTATGGGGGGCACGTGAGCAGTTCTTC.